The T cell receptor (beta chain) under discussion was sequenced for a study of blood T cell repertoires in COVID-19. Original handling: Amplifying reference gene primers gave estimates of nucleated cell counts. The table came from immunoSEQ multiplex PCR; TCRdb's copy has only in-frame clones and leaves some out. V, J and clone size are taken as reported in that table, and D and trimming were inferred from the DNA itself. In the table there are fewer than 90,000 clones, approximately 86% of which are singletons. V dropped 3 bases and J dropped 4; count of bases not matched to a gene: 3. Germline-derived CDR1 and CDR2 are MNHNS and SASEGT. The CDR3 consists of 16 residues.

The sample consisted of peripheral blood. This TCR came from a male donor with acute or convalescent COVID-19. The chain recombines TRBV6-1 with TRBJ2-2, with TRBD2 identical over 12 bases. This chain's CDR3 is CASSDLAGGGTGELFF. The CDR3 bases are TGTGCCAGCAGTGACCTAGCGGGGGGGGGCACCGGGGAGCTGTTTTTT.